The 3 T cell receptor beta chains given below trace back to one sample, sequenced in a study of blood T cell repertoires in COVID-19. The data were produced by immunoSEQ multiplex PCR, yet TCRdb's version contains in-frame clones alone and is incomplete. Here the sample spans about 190,000 clones, 65% to 80% being singletons. The sample consisted of PBMCs or T cells enriched from blood (not recorded which). The receptor set was obtained from a woman aged 45-59 years with acute COVID-19.

The V and J genes are TRBV10-2 and TRBJ2-2, with 8 bases matching TRBD1. The V segment lost 5 bases and the J segment 1 base; nucleotides outside the gene matches: 6. CDR1 is WSHSY, CDR2 SAAADI, per germline. This CDR3 has 16 amino acids. Here the CDR3 reads CASSSHGQGNTGELFF. CDR3 in DNA: TGCGCCAGCAGTTCACACGGACAGGGGAACACCGGGGAGCTGTTTTTT.

In DNA, the CDR3 is TGCGCCAGCAGTGAGTCGGTAGGGGCCGGGCTCCGGCTGTTTTTT. It codes for CASSESVGAGLRLFF. The chain carries TRBV10-1 and TRBJ1-4, with a weak D call TRBD1 (5 bases). The CDR3 spans 15 residues. Germline V lookup: CDR1 WNHNN, CDR2 SYGVQD (reference sequence). V lost 0 bases and J lost 14, with 19 bases in between.

This sequence joins TRBV11-2 and TRBJ1-1, with D uncertain. Germline loops: CDR1 SGHAT, CDR2 FQNNGV. This CDR3 has 13 amino acids. The V gene lost 2 bases and the J gene lost 5 bases, with 9 bases spanning the gap. The CDR3 reads CASSLSGETEAFF. The CDR3 DNA follows: TGTGCCAGCAGCTTATCCGGGGAGACTGAAGCTTTCTTT.